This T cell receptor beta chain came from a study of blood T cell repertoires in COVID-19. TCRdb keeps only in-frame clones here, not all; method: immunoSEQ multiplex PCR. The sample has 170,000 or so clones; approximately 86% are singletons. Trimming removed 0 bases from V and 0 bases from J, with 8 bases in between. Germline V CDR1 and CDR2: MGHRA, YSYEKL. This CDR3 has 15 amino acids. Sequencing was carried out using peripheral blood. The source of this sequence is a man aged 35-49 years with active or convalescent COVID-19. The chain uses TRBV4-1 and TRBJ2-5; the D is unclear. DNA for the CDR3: TGCGCCAGCAGCCAAGAGCTACCAAACCAAGAGACCCAGTACTTC. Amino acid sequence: CASSQELPNQETQYF.